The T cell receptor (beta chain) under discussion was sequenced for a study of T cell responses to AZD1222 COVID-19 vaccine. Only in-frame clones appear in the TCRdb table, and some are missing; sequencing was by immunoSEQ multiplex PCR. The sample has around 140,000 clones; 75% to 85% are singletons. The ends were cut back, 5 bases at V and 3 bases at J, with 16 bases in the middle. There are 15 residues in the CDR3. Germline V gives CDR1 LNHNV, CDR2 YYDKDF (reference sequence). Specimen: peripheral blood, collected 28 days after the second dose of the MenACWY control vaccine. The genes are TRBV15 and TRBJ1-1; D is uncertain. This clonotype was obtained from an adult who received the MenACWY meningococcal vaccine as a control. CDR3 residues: CATSGGAKVDTEAFF. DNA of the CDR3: TGTGCCACCAGCGGAGGAGCGAAGGTAGACACTGAAGCTTTCTTT.